What follows are 20 T cell receptor beta chains derived from one specimen sequenced in a study of human T cells and chemical hapten exposure. TCRdb itself ran the RACE reads through MiXCR, one entry per CDR3 protein. The sample holds hundreds of thousands of distinct CDR3 sequences, more than 5% seen once. The time point was: patch test 2, 6 weeks after DPC sensitization. Sample treatment: therapeutic diphenylcyclopropenone sensitization with weekly scalp DPC. The sequencing here drew on whole blood, taken in connection with sensitization to the hapten diphenylcyclopropenone (DPC). All receptors derive from a woman between 18 and 30 years old with alopecia areata. Some clones in this sample may be carry-over from other donors' samples.

This clonotype has ten or more counts. The rearrangement joins TRBV7-9 to TRBJ1-4; 8 bases agree with TRBD1. V dropped 3 bases and J dropped 5; count of bases not matched to a gene: 11. The CDR3 is made up of 17 amino acids. Germline loops: CDR1 SEHNR, CDR2 FQNEAQ (reference sequence). The CDR3 here is CASSFTFTGGFNEKLFF. Here the CDR3 DNA reads TGTGCCAGCAGCTTTACCTTTACAGGGGGATTCAATGAAAAACTGTTTTTT. The full variable domain, with the rest looked up from reference TRBV7-9 and TRBJ1-4, is DTGVSQNPRHKITKRGQNVTFRCDPISEHNRLYWYRQTLGQGPEFLTYFQNEAQLEKSRLLSDRFSAERPKGSFSTLEIQRTEQGDSAMYLCASSFTFTGGFNEKLFFGSGTQLSVL.

In this sample, this clonotype turned up many times. The rearrangement links TRBV20-1 to TRBJ1-5, with 7 nucleotides matching TRBD1. CDR1 is DFQATT, CDR2 SNEGSKA, per germline (reference sequence). Germline trimming cut 3 bases from V and 9 bases from J; bases unmatched to any gene: 11. This CDR3 spans 14 amino acids. The CDR3: CSARGQSNVGPQHF. CDR3 nucleotide sequence: TGCAGTGCTAGGGGACAGTCGAACGTCGGGCCCCAGCATTTT.

This chain uses TRBV24-1 with TRBJ2-3; 10 bases fit TRBD2. CDR3 length: 17 residues. Losses at the gene ends were 5 bases for V and 4 bases for J; bases not matched to a gene: 11. Germline V lookup: CDR1 KGHDR, CDR2 SFDVKD. CDR3 coding DNA: TGTGCCACCAGTGGTCACTCCAGCGGGGGGGAGTCAGATACGCAGTATTTT. It translates to CATSGHSSGGESDTQYF.

The chain carries TRBV6-2 or TRBV6-3 and TRBJ2-4; D not certain. Germline CDR1 reads MNHEY; CDR2 reads SVGEGT. The CDR3 totals 12 residues. Trimming took off 2 bases at V and 4 bases at J, with 3 bases between the two ends. The CDR3 spells CASSYAKNIQYF. The CDR3 DNA is TGTGCCAGCAGTTACGCGAAAAACATTCAGTACTTC.

There are many counts of this clonotype. CDR3 residues: CATRTGGGLSPLHF. For the CDR3, the DNA is TGTGCCACTAGGACAGGGGGCGGACTTTCACCCCTCCACTTT. The chain has TRBV15 and TRBJ1-6; 11 bases match TRBD1. V trimming: 9 bases; J trimming: 9 bases; junction bases outside the gene matches: 7. This CDR3 contains 14 residues. Looked up from germline, CDR1 is LNHNV and CDR2 is YYDKDF (reference sequence).

The chain uses TRBV4-2 and TRBJ2-3, with TRBD2 matching 8 bases. Trimming cost V 4 bases and J 2 bases; bases outside gene matches: 11. Germline CDR1 reads LGHNA; CDR2 reads YNFKEQ. The CDR3 contains 17 residues. The CDR3 DNA reads as TGTGCCAGCAGCCCTCATTTTCGAGGACTAGCCACAGATACGCAGTATTTT. Translation: CASSPHFRGLATDTQYF.

This clonotype occurred many times. V is TRBV5-1 and J is TRBJ1-3; the D is unclear. This CDR3 spans 18 amino acids. V was pared by 0 bases and J by 0 bases, with 16 bases between. Germline V gene sequence: CDR1 SGHRS, CDR2 YFSETQ. CDR3 in DNA: TGCGCCAGCAGCTTGGAGGGCGATGTCCCACTCTCTGGAAACACCATATATTTT. Protein product: CASSLEGDVPLSGNTIYF.

This chain joins TRBV12-5 and TRBJ1-5, with D maybe TRBD1 (6 bases). The V gene lost 1 base and the J gene lost 2 bases, with 9 bases spanning the gap. CDR3 length equals 15 residues. Per germline, CDR1 LGHNT and CDR2 FRNRAP. The CDR3 loop is CASGLDRVGNQPQHF. Here the CDR3 DNA reads TGTGCTAGTGGTTTGGACAGGGTCGGCAATCAGCCCCAGCATTTT.

This chain links TRBV6-5 with TRBJ2-3; 9 bases map to TRBD2. The CDR3 runs 15 residues. With V trimmed by 4 bases and J by 5 bases, 7 bases remained unmatched. Germline V gene data show CDR1 as MNHEY and CDR2 as SVGAGI. The CDR3 nucleotides read TGTGCCAGCAGTTCCCTAGCGGGGTTGTTAGATACGCAGTATTTT. It yields the protein CASSSLAGLLDTQYF.

This clonotype was recorded at least ten times. This chain uses TRBV6-5 with TRBJ2-3; TRBD2 aligns across 10 bases. With 5 bases clipped from V and 0 bases from J, the junction kept 5 bases outside the gene matches. The germline gives CDR1 MNHEY, CDR2 SVGAGI. The CDR3 extends over 16 amino acids. CDR3 region: CASSQRTSGSTDTQYF. The CDR3 DNA reads as TGTGCCAGCAGTCAAAGGACTAGCGGAAGCACAGATACGCAGTATTTT.

The chain combines TRBV7-2 with TRBJ1-6, with D possibly matching TRBD1 (6 bases). Germline V gene lookup returns CDR1 SGHTA and CDR2 FQGNSA. V was shortened by 2 bases and J by 7 bases, with 9 bases between the two germline ends. The CDR3 extends over 14 amino acids. Here the CDR3 DNA reads TGTGCCAGCAGCTTACAGGGGAAGAATTCACCCCTCCACTTT. Residues: CASSLQGKNSPLHF.

This rearrangement joins TRBV6-5 to TRBJ1-1; the match to TRBD1 covers 7 bases. V lost 6 bases to trimming and J lost 3 bases; unmatched junction nucleotides: 10. This CDR3 region has 15 residues. In germline, CDR1 is MNHEY, CDR2 SVGAGI. The CDR3 bases are TGTGCCAGCAGAGGAGCGACAGGGTCCCACACTGAAGCTTTCTTT. This encodes CASRGATGSHTEAFF.

This clonotype came up a few times. The gene calls are TRBV7-9 and TRBJ1-6; no clear D. V was pared by 2 bases and J by 5 bases, with 7 bases between. The CDR3 loop spans 14 amino acids. CDR1 and CDR2 from the germline V gene are SEHNR and FQNEAQ (reference sequence). The CDR3 region is CASSLRQDNSPLHF. CDR3 coding DNA: TGTGCCAGCAGCTTACGTCAGGATAATTCACCCCTCCACTTT.

The genes are TRBV12-3 or TRBV12-4 and TRBJ2-3, with D perhaps being TRBD1 or TRBD2 (6 bases each). The CDR3 loop spans 17 amino acids. Trimming cost V 6 bases and J 1 base, with 20 bases left between them. CDR3 in amino acids: CASSGDVRGPGTDTQYF. As DNA, the CDR3 is TGTGCCAGCAGCGGTGACGTCCGGGGGCCCGGCACAGATACGCAGTATTTT.

This clonotype was detected ten times or more. The chain couples TRBV18 to TRBJ1-5; D is uncertain. This CDR3 comprises 14 residues. The germline V gene has CDR1 KGHSH and CDR2 LQKENI. V was clipped by 3 bases and J by 2 bases, with 8 bases between them. The CDR3 DNA sequence: TGTGCCAGCTCACCTGCAGACGGCAATCAGCCCCAGCATTTT. This gives the protein CASSPADGNQPQHF.

This clonotype was detected ten times or more. The chain combines TRBV2 with TRBJ2-7; D gene uncertain. V was pared by 7 bases and J by 7 bases, with 11 bases between. Looked up from germline, CDR1 is SNHLY and CDR2 is FYNNEI. The CDR3 has 11 residues. CDR3 DNA: TGTGCCAGCATCGGAGATAGGGAGCAGTACTTC. This encodes CASIGDREQYF.

The chain is built from TRBV6-2 or TRBV6-3 and TRBJ2-5; D may be TRBD2 (5 bases). Trimming shortened V by 4 bases and J by 5 bases, and 14 bases separated the two germline ends. CDR3 length equals 14 residues. Germline values: CDR1 MNHEY, CDR2 SVGEGT. The CDR3 region is CASSWTLTQETQYF. CDR3 coding DNA: TGTGCCAGCAGTTGGACTCTAACCCAGGAGACCCAGTACTTC.

V usage is TRBV5-1 and J usage is TRBJ1-2; D is ambiguous. The CDR3 is made up of 15 amino acids. Germline V CDR1 and CDR2: SGHRS, YFSETQ. V was trimmed by 0 bases and J by 4 bases, leaving 13 bases between them. CDR3 nucleotides: TGCGCCAGCAGCTTGGCCACTCGTTCGACCTATGGCTACACCTTC. Translating it yields CASSLATRSTYGYTF. Using reference TRBV5-1 and TRBJ1-2 for the parts outside the CDR3, the full variable domain is KAGVTQTPRYLIKTRGQQVTLSCSPISGHRSVSWYQQTPGQGLQFLFEYFSETQRNKGNFPGRFSGRQFSNSRSEMNVSTLELGDSALYLCASSLATRSTYGYTFGSGTRLTVV.

This clonotype was counted many times. This chain joins TRBV29-1 and TRBJ1-1; D gene unclear. The germline V and J ends were trimmed by 2 bases and 8 bases, with 15 bases remaining between them. The CDR3 extends over 13 amino acids. Germline CDR1 is SQVTM and CDR2 is ANQGSEA. CDR3 amino acids: CSVEWDKRGEAFF. The CDR3 DNA reads TGCAGCGTTGAATGGGATAAACGTGGGGAAGCTTTCTTT.

This clonotype has more than one count but fewer than ten. The CDR3 is CASRLTAGTGFTGELFF. CDR3 DNA sequence: TGTGCCAGCAGACTGACCGCCGGGACAGGGTTCACCGGGGAGCTGTTTTTT. The V call is TRBV6-5, the J call TRBJ2-2; 9 bases align to TRBD1. The CDR3 has 17 amino acids. Per the germline V gene, CDR1 is MNHEY and CDR2 is SVGAGI. V dropped 6 bases and J dropped 4; count of bases not matched to a gene: 12.